This T cell receptor (beta chain) was documented in a study of beta chain features in type 1 diabetes. Turning to the study itself: The samples had roughly 100,000,000 sorted cells examined in all.

Every bit of the isolated RNA underwent reverse transcription, so sequencing read expressed TCRB transcripts. A few million reads were obtained on average from naive, central memory and regulatory T cell samples. Method: immunoSEQ multiplex PCR; TCRdb's copy keeps in-frame clones and lacks some. Found here are some 200,000 clones, 16% of them singletons; the top ten hold about 0.08%. General study results and limits: Equally in patients and controls, PCR might preferentially amplify shorter templates. Moderately but significantly shorter TCRB CDR3s were found in Type 1 diabetes patients in all four CD4+ subsets.

Remarks on this clone: No antigen is known for it.

Trimming took 1 base from V and 11 from J; bases not matched to a gene: 16. The germline V gene encodes CDR1 GTSNPN and CDR2 SVGIG (reference sequence). The CDR3 is made up of 15 amino acids. This rearrangement joins TRBV30 to TRBJ2-7; TRBD1 aligns across 8 bases. Sequences were obtained from naive CD4+ T cells from blood. The sequence came from a man aged 25 to 45 with type 1 diabetes. CDR3 sequence (DNA): TGTGCCTGGAGTGGTCGGACAGGGCCCAGGTTTGGGGAGTACTTC. Amino acids: CAWSGRTGPRFGEYF.